Included here is one T cell receptor beta chain sequence, with context. Its antigen is still unknown. Per-base qualities were not stored, and no clone one base away is much larger. Library preparation used the immunoSEQ multiplex PCR assay. The multiplex PCR relied on a mix of 60 forward primers for TCR Vbeta segments and 13 reverse primers for TCR Jbeta segments. The CDR3 region of rearranged TCR beta genes was amplified from genomic DNA by a multiplex PCR assay. On the Illumina HiSeq System, the amplified TCR beta libraries were sequenced as 87-base-pair reads. The authors' pipeline ran thus. In a later analysis, tens of millions of unique TCR beta chains were counted across the roughly 670 repertoires, and some 10 million of these chains were shared by at least two donors. Raw reads were error-corrected and collapsed into unique sequences with a nearest-neighbor algorithm that merged closely related sequences to remove PCR and sequencing errors. V, D and J gene segments were assigned by aligning CDR3 sequences to IMGT reference sequences. For a sequence to be retained, at least a six-nucleotide match to both a V gene segment and a J gene segment was required. A rearrangement counted as productive if the CDR3 had no stop codons and remained in frame with V and J, and every other rearrangement counted as non-productive. Following IMGT convention, CDR3 was defined as the stretch from the second conserved V-encoded cysteine to the conserved J-encoded phenylalanine. In an earlier analysis of more than 550 of the donors, sequences lacking an unambiguous match to a single V gene segment were excluded. An earlier analysis of fewer than 650 of the donors classified V segments as functional when productive rearrangements were above 56.7% and as segregating when the standard deviation between donors was above 5%. To diagnose cytomegalovirus status from the catalog of TCR beta chain sequences, a statistical classification framework was built. V and J gene assignment, in a later analysis, came from comparing TCR nucleotide sequences with IMGT/GENE-DB human TR gene sequences. Using the TCRdist pipeline, a later analysis assigned CDR3 sequences along with most-parsimonious VDJ recombination scenarios. In a later analysis, each TCR beta chain was defined by its CDR3 amino acid sequence together with its V-gene family, and reads lacking a unique V-gene family were excluded. In a later analysis, fewer than 600 highly shared, low-generation-probability nucleotide sequences were removed to address suspected cross-contamination and a sequencing artifact. In a later analysis, a clonal expansion index for each public chain was calculated from normalized within-repertoire ranks of inferred template counts. Generation probabilities in a later analysis came from a VDJ recombination model fitted to out-of-frame rearrangements, and those results were checked against IGoR. Hypergeometric tests were used in a later analysis to score TCR-TCR, TCR-HLA and TCR-CMV co-occurrence, with a repertoire-size bias correction applied to the TCR pairs. False discovery rates were estimated in a later analysis by permuting HLA or CMV assignments 20 times. In a later analysis, co-occurring TCRs were grouped with DBSCAN, and TCRdist sequence similarity was added when clustering was performed within HLA-allele-positive subsets. Repertoires with fewer than 30,000 or more than 120,000 public chains were left out of co-occurrence clustering, as were five repertoires with anomalous nucleotide sharing. TCRdb's version of the immuneACCESS table is confined to in-frame rearrangements and falls short of the full clone set. An unresolved V gene accounts for under half of the shortfall where checked; the remainder is of unknown origin. For V, J and clone size, that table is used; D and trimming come from the DNA. Recorded for this sample are about 130,000 clones; about 80% of them occurred a single time. The top ten clones comprise around 7% of the sample.

From its cysteine to its phenylalanine, the CDR3 spans 16 amino acids. The entry retains the CDR3 DNA only, 48 bases that are in frame from base 1. V lost 3 bases and J lost 0 bases, and the count of bases not matched to a germline gene is 3. From a lookup of the germline V gene, CDR1 and CDR2 are MDHEN and SYDVKM. The sample belongs to a study of cytomegalovirus exposure and HLA in healthy donors (dated by TCRdb to about 2017). As for the study more broadly: According to an earlier analysis of 587 of the donors, about 179 million T cells yielded roughly 110 million unique TCR beta sequences and 276 Gb of sequence data. An early release that covered 640 HLA-typed donors contained approximately 300 gigabases of sequencing data and about 93 million unique TCR sequences. The genetic ancestry cluster associated with self-reported Caucasian donors included 81% of the roughly 390 genotyped donors. The study was designed to test whether signatures of past pathogen exposure could be identified by cataloging public T cell receptors. The T cell repertoires of about 700 subjects were profiled by immunosequencing and related to cytomegalovirus serostatus. In addition to the first cohort of 666 subjects, a separate validation cohort of 100 to 150 different subjects was used. To predict cytomegalovirus infection status, the study brought together high-throughput TCR immunosequencing, statistical association of individual TCRs with disease status, and machine learning. To study patterns of TCR occurrence, a later analysis re-analyzed previously published TCR beta repertoires from more than 550 donors and added high-resolution HLA genotyping. Rather than using new phenotypic data, the later analysis identified candidate immune exposures from TCR beta sequences and from how often those sequences occurred across donors. An earlier analysis of roughly 580 of the donors used high-throughput TCR beta sequencing to judge whether each TCR beta V gene segment behaved as functional or pseudogenic. Donor age, sex, ethnicity and CMV serostatus were compiled alongside the repertoire data. In a later genetic analysis, genome-wide SNP genotypes for about three fifths of the 666 donors were used, and that subset was treated as a discovery cohort. Every discovery cohort repertoire had been produced on one sequencing platform. Both class I and class II loci were covered by HLA typing, at four-digit resolution. The number of donors typed differed by locus, with 629-630 for A, B, C, DRB1 and DQB1, roughly 520 for DQA1, 606 for DPA1, and about 450 for DPB1. Because of strong linkage in the cohort, 5 or 6 DR-DQ haplotypes were treated as single units for association and clustering. Across 398 genotyped donors of the cohort, an average of roughly 200,000 unique TCR beta nucleotide sequences per donor were sequenced, and roughly a sixth of those sequences were non-productive.

Study-wide conclusions, independent of this receptor: In a later analysis, several top co-occurrence clusters were reported to appear linked to parvovirus B19, influenza, CMV and Epstein-Barr virus. When HLA alleles, especially DR and DQ, strongly co-occurred, TCR associations were difficult to assign to individual alleles. A later analysis found that HLA-associated TCR beta chains were more clonally expanded and had lower generation probabilities than equally common non-associated chains. At a false discovery rate of 0.05, a later analysis linked roughly 17,000 TCR beta sequences to specific HLA alleles. Because counts were too low, 15 to 20 rarely observed V segments, including chromosome 9 orphons, were excluded from the earlier analysis of 587 of the donors. In the study, 164 TCR beta chains were listed as associated with cytomegalovirus. A further reported finding was that TCR beta sequences accurately predicted the HLA-A and HLA-B alleles for most subjects in the first cohort. Linkage disequilibrium might explain the correlated functional status among segregating V segments, but an unknown experimental factor could not be excluded. In an earlier analysis of around 600 of the donors, most TCR beta V segments were observed in productive rearrangements about 87% or about 30% of the time, broadly matching IMGT annotations. Most CMV-associated TCR beta chains appeared to be HLA-restricted in a later analysis, and the HLA associations seemed to be driven largely by CMV exposure. In a later analysis, the rate of TCR association differed among HLA loci, with DRB1 alleles having the most associated TCRs and HLA-C alleles having the fewest. Some IMGT-functional V segments, including TRBV6-2 and TRBV6-3, could not be distinguished by the 87-base-pair reads and were therefore excluded. Cytomegalovirus status was reported to be diagnosed by the classifier with high specificity and sensitivity in both the original and validation cohorts. According to the authors, the approach could potentially be generalized to other disease states and immunological phenotypes. CMV serostatus was the only immune exposure information available for the cohort. The presence/absence analyses assumed that sequencing depth was roughly uniform across donors, and that assumption may not be true. A later genetic analysis associated a missense DCLRE1C variant with V-gene and J-gene trimming of TCR beta chains, and an independent cohort replicated the association. This cohort had only TCR beta chains sequenced, and the lack of alpha or paired-chain data limited which features could be detected. A group of highly shared sequence variants was considered likely to be a technical artifact of the sequencing pipeline. A few of the identified cytomegalovirus-associated TCR beta chains were confirmed in vitro to be specific for cytomegalovirus antigens. HLA typing was unavailable for some donors at each locus, so association tests used only the typed subset. While some public TCRs were present in many individuals, most TCR sequences turned up only very rarely across donors. According to a later genetic analysis, donors in an Asian-associated ancestry cluster had fewer N-insertions in productive TCRs than the roughly 660-donor mean.

The cohort was made up of 500 to 850 healthy bone marrow donors. At the time of sampling, every cohort member was nominally healthy, though immune exposures that went unrecorded were likely present. The donor tested CMV seropositive and was one of the 289 seropositive cohort members. A peripheral blood sample was collected from each donor, and TCR beta sequencing was performed on peripheral blood mononuclear cells. The Qiagen DNeasy Blood Extraction Kit was used to extract genomic DNA from the blood cell samples. The chain is made from TRBV28 and TRBJ2-7, with 12 bases in between that match TRBD2. Sequencing was done on a sample of PBMCs. The receptor was isolated from a man aged 35-49 years in good health and CMV-seropositive. The DNA reads TGTGCCAGCAGTTTTGGGACTAGCGGGCTCTCCTACGAGCAGTACTTC. Its translation reads: CASSFGTSGLSYEQYF.